The next 16 T cell receptor beta chains were all read from a single sample in a study of blood T cell repertoires in COVID-19. Produced via immunoSEQ multiplex PCR; TCRdb's table is partial and in-frame only. The sample shows some 390,000 clones, about nine tenths of them seen only once. The sequencing sample was made of peripheral blood. Every receptor here comes from a woman in her thirties or forties with COVID-19, enrolled during active disease.

The CDR3 nucleotides read TGCGCCAGCAGCTTGGACGGGGGGCCGAGCACTGAAGCTTTCTTT. Its translation: CASSLDGGPSTEAFF. V and J are TRBV5-1 and TRBJ1-1; perhaps TRBD1 as D (6 bases). Germline lookup yields CDR1 SGHRS and CDR2 YFSETQ. V gave up 0 bases and J gave up 4 bases, with 13 bases separating them. CDR3 length: 15 amino acids.

This chain links TRBV29-1 with TRBJ2-5, with 9 bases fitting TRBD1. The CDR3 loop spans 13 amino acids. The germline V gene has CDR1 SQVTM and CDR2 ANQGSEA. Trimming removed 6 bases from V and 1 base from J; junction bases left unmatched: 3. The chain's CDR3 is CSVRTGAQETQYF. Here the CDR3 DNA reads TGCAGCGTCCGGACAGGGGCCCAAGAGACCCAGTACTTC.

The chain employs TRBV2 and TRBJ2-3, with 10 bases that match TRBD2. The CDR3 consists of 16 residues. Germline V gene lookup returns CDR1 SNHLY and CDR2 FYNNEI. Trimming at V came to 6 bases and at J to 5 bases, leaving 11 bases not matched to a gene. This CDR3 is CASRNLLAGVGDTQYF. In DNA form, the CDR3 reads TGTGCCAGCAGAAACCTTCTAGCGGGGGTGGGAGATACGCAGTATTTT.

The chain has TRBV19 and TRBJ1-5, with D possibly TRBD1 on 6 matching bases. V lost 2 bases and J 4 bases, leaving 9 bases between the germline ends. CDR3 length: 14 amino acids. The germline V gene has CDR1 LNHDA and CDR2 SQIVND (reference sequence). CDR3: CASSISQGNQPQHF. The CDR3 bases are TGTGCCAGTAGTATATCACAGGGAAATCAGCCCCAGCATTTT.

This rearrangement joins TRBV10-3 to TRBJ1-2, with D unresolved. The CDR3 contains 14 residues. Trimming removed 3 bases from V and 0 bases from J, with 8 bases in between. Germline loops: CDR1 ENHRY, CDR2 SYGVKD. The CDR3 here is CAISEGRSNYGYTF. Here the CDR3 DNA reads TGTGCCATCAGTGAAGGGAGATCTAACTATGGCTACACCTTC.

The chain is built from TRBV10-3 and TRBJ1-6; the match to TRBD1 covers 7 bases. The CDR3 runs to 14 residues. The junction had 4 bases not matched to a gene; V was cut back by 6 bases and J by 5 bases. Germline CDR1 ENHRY, CDR2 SYGVKD. This CDR3 reads CAIRGDSNNSPLHF. The CDR3 DNA sequence: TGTGCCATCAGGGGGGACAGCAATAATTCACCCCTCCACTTT.

The chain carries TRBV14 and TRBJ2-3; D remains ambiguous. Trimming stripped 1 base from V and 9 bases from J, with 11 bases between. The germline V gene encodes CDR1 SGHDN and CDR2 FVKESK. This CDR3 has 13 amino acids. The CDR3 DNA reads as TGTGCCAGCAGCCAAGGACTGAGGCCAACGCAGTATTTT. Translation gives CASSQGLRPTQYF.

The V and J genes are TRBV20-1 and TRBJ1-2; 7 bases are a match to TRBD1. The germline gives CDR1 DFQATT, CDR2 SNEGSKA (reference sequence). The CDR3 sequence is 11 residues long. V lost 4 bases, J lost 6 bases, and 2 bases stayed unmatched. DNA of the CDR3: TGCAGTGCTATTACAGGGGATGGCTACACCTTC. This translates into CSAITGDGYTF.

V gene TRBV4-1 combines with J gene TRBJ1-2, with a tentative D call TRBD1 (6 bases). Per germline, CDR1 MGHRA and CDR2 YSYEKL. This CDR3 has 15 residues. The V and J ends lost 0 bases and 9 bases respectively, with 17 bases between them. The CDR3, as DNA: TGCGCCAGCAGCCAAGATTCAGGGGTTGTTAATAGCTACACCTTC. It codes for CASSQDSGVVNSYTF.

The chain carries TRBV7-8 and TRBJ2-3, with TRBD2 identical over 7 bases. J lost 0 bases, V lost 0 bases, and 6 bases had no gene match. Germline lookup yields CDR1 SGHVS and CDR2 FQNEAQ. The CDR3 length is 17 residues. In DNA form, the CDR3 reads TGTGCCAGCAGCTTAGCCCGGCGGGGGATTAGCACAGATACGCAGTATTTT. Amino acid sequence: CASSLARRGISTDTQYF.

J is TRBJ2-1 and V is TRBV7-2; the D gene is possibly TRBD1 (6 bases). Germline V gene lookup returns CDR1 SGHTA and CDR2 FQGNSA. CDR3 length: 18 residues. Trimming took 2 bases from V and 0 from J, leaving 17 bases between them. The CDR3 DNA reads TGTGCCAGCAGCTTATTTCCACACAGGGTTCGCTCCTACAATGAGCAGTTCTTC. The encoded protein is CASSLFPHRVRSYNEQFF.

This chain's CDR3 is CASSLVPTGGYGYTF. The CDR3 DNA reads as TGTGCCAGCAGCTTAGTCCCGACAGGGGGGTATGGCTACACCTTC. J is TRBJ1-2 and V is TRBV7-2, with 9 bases aligning to TRBD1. The V gene's germline CDR1 is SGHTA and CDR2 FQGNSA. V was pared by 1 base and J by 5 bases, with 5 bases of the junction left unmatched. CDR3 length: 15 amino acids.

Turning to this clone: This same CDR3 is encoded by further DNA sequences in the sample. The chain has TRBV5-5 and TRBJ1-2; 9 nucleotides line up with TRBD1. With 1 base clipped from V and 6 bases from J, the junction kept 1 base outside the gene matches. The length of the CDR3 is 13 residues. Germline V lookup: CDR1 SGHKS, CDR2 YYEKEE (reference sequence). CDR3 nucleotides: TGTGCCAGCAGCTTGACAGGGGGCAATGGCTACACCTTC. Amino acid sequence: CASSLTGGNGYTF.

This clone was counted once. The chain carries TRBV5-4 and TRBJ1-2; D is undetermined. Trimming took 3 bases from V and 2 from J, leaving 8 bases between them. The CDR3 has 13 residues. Germline V CDR1 and CDR2: SGHNT, YYREEE (reference sequence). As DNA, the CDR3 is TGTGCCAGCAGCTCCCCCCCAAACTATGGCTACACCTTC. Its protein is CASSSPPNYGYTF.

Worth noting for this clone: This sample also contains other DNA sequences that code for the same CDR3. V usage is TRBV9 and J usage is TRBJ1-2; D is perhaps TRBD1 (6 bases). The CDR3 totals 14 residues. Germline CDR1 reads SGDLS; CDR2 reads YYNGEE. V lost 3 bases and J lost 4, with 13 bases in between. CDR3 nucleotides: TGTGCCAGCAGCGCTTCGACAGGCCCCTATGGCTACACCTTC. Protein: CASSASTGPYGYTF.

Only a few counts were recorded for this clone. The CDR3 DNA is TGTGCCAGCAGTGTTGGACAGGCTAGCAATCAGCCCCAGCATTTT. This codes for CASSVGQASNQPQHF. The chain is built from TRBV2 and TRBJ1-5; TRBD1 agrees at 7 bases. The V and J ends lost 4 bases and 0 bases, in that order; junction bases with no gene match: 3. The germline gives CDR1 SNHLY, CDR2 FYNNEI. The CDR3 contains 15 residues.